The present T cell receptor (beta chain) was sequenced within a study of blood T cells in healthy people across ages. The study, taken as a whole, reports: Unsorted PBMC input precluded a conclusive naive versus antigen-experienced comparison.

With regard to this clonotype: The antigen is undetermined.

Through a sample-barcoded 5' primer and a J-beta primer mix, a second PCR was run for about 6 to 12 cycles. One entry per CDR3 protein results from TCRdb running MiXCR on the 5' RACE reads. In the table there are about 690,000 distinct CDR3 sequences, around two fifths of which are singletons. This clonotype was obtained from a man older than 75 in good health. Sequencing input: blood.

This CDR3 is CASSYSDLAQISYNEQFF. The CDR3, as DNA: TGTGCCAGCAGTTACTCGGACCTGGCGCAGATCTCCTACAATGAGCAGTTCTTC. The rearrangement links TRBV6-2 or TRBV6-3 to TRBJ2-1, with unresolved D. Germline V gives CDR1 MNHEY, CDR2 SVGEGT. V lost 0 bases and J 0 bases, leaving 15 bases between the germline ends. The CDR3 is made up of 18 amino acids.